This T cell receptor (beta chain) was observed in a study of blood T cell repertoires in COVID-19. Trimming pared 6 bases from V and 2 bases from J, leaving 25 bases between. The CDR3 contains 18 residues. Germline assignment: CDR1 MNHEY and CDR2 SMNVEV (reference sequence). This table comes from immunoSEQ multiplex PCR, and its TCRdb copy is limited to in-frame clones, with some not included. The repertoire holds tens of thousands of clones, with roughly 88% as singletons. The sample taken for sequencing was peripheral blood. The chain recombines TRBV27 with TRBJ2-5; TRBD2 is a possible D gene (7 bases). The clonotype was recovered from an elderly man with active or convalescent COVID-19. The CDR3 is CASSVGWGRGGGQETQYF. The CDR3 coding sequence is TGTGCCAGCAGCGTCGGCTGGGGGCGAGGGGGGGGTCAAGAGACCCAGTACTTC.